This T cell receptor beta chain is drawn from a study of beta chain features in type 1 diabetes. Study-wide points: TCRB CDR3s were moderately but significantly shorter in Type 1 diabetes patients in all four CD4+ subsets. Researchers cautioned that cDNA sequencing could over-represent cells with high TCR expression. When VDJ junctions were examined, type 1 diabetes patients showed fewer insertions and more deletions. The similarity of naive, central memory and Treg TCRB repertoires appeared greater among patients than among healthy donors.

Every bit of the isolated RNA underwent reverse transcription, so sequencing read expressed TCRB transcripts. Repertoires were generated with immunoSEQ multiplex PCR, while TCRdb's copy carries only in-frame clones and drops some. The data contain tens of thousands of clones, around 45% of them singletons. The sample holds a few counts of this clone. Antigen unknown. CDR3 length: 14 amino acids. CDR1 LNHDA and CDR2 SQIVND come from the germline V gene (reference sequence). With 6 bases clipped from V and 8 bases from J, the junction kept 9 bases outside the gene matches. The source of this sequence is a young man with type 1 diabetes. The specimen sequenced was stem cell memory CD4+ T cells from blood. The chain carries TRBV19 and TRBJ2-1; 8 bases match TRBD2. DNA for the CDR3: TGTGCCAGTAGCGATTCGGGGGGGGGCGATGAGCAGTTCTTC. Translating it yields CASSDSGGGDEQFF.